These 17 T cell receptor beta chains came from one sample sequenced in a study of read filtering for tumor transcriptome and immune sequencing. The library was built from about 400 ng RNA with molecular barcoded adaptors for alpha/delta and beta/gamma chains. TCRdb re-analysed the reads in MiXCR, keeping a single row per CDR3 protein. The sample has more than 20,000 distinct CDR3 sequences, 20% to 25% seen once. Sequences were obtained from a population of CD138-negative cells sorted from bone marrow. The receptors here all came from a donor aged 40 or over with multiple myeloma.

This clonotype was observed at least ten times. This rearrangement joins TRBV19 to TRBJ2-3, with TRBD1 matching over 9 bases. This CDR3 has 15 residues. The J segment lost 2 bases and the V segment lost 4 bases, leaving 4 bases of the junction unmatched. Germline-derived CDR1 and CDR2 are LNHDA and SQIVND (reference sequence). In DNA form, the CDR3 reads TGTGCCAGTAGTACCGGACAGGGGTACACAGATACGCAGTATTTT. It yields the protein CASSTGQGYTDTQYF.

Worth noting for this clonotype: A much larger clone differs from this one at a single base, so this may be a read error. The rearrangement uses TRBV2 and TRBJ2-5; TRBD1 matches 8 bases. V gave up 4 bases and J gave up 7 bases; unmatched junction bases: 11. The CDR3 is 15 amino acids. The germline CDR1 and CDR2 sequences are SNHLY and FYNNEI. The CDR3 coding sequence is TGTGCCAGCAGTGTGATGGGACAGGAGTACGGGACCCAGTACTTC. It encodes CASSVMGQEYGTQYF.

The chain links TRBV2 to TRBJ1-3; D may be TRBD1 (6 bases). V was clipped by 7 bases and J by 4 bases, with 14 bases between them. Germline CDR1 SNHLY, CDR2 FYNNEI. The CDR3 covers 14 residues. DNA of the CDR3: TGTGCCAGCACTTCAGGGGAAGGAGGAAACACCATATATTTT. This translates into CASTSGEGGNTIYF.

This clonotype was seen repeatedly, ten times or more. V and J are TRBV7-2 and TRBJ2-5, with 13 bases identical to TRBD2. Germline V CDR1 and CDR2: SGHTA, FQGNSA. The CDR3 contains 15 residues. J was trimmed by 4 bases and V by 6 bases; bases with no gene match: 5. The CDR3 loop is CASRRTSGGGETQYF. Written as DNA, the CDR3 is TGTGCCAGCAGACGGACTAGCGGGGGTGGAGAGACCCAGTACTTC.

The chain employs TRBV28 and TRBJ1-4, with TRBD1 as a possible D gene (5 bases). Trimming left V 5 bases short and J 8 bases short, with 15 bases between. From germline, CDR1 is MDHEN and CDR2 SYDVKM. CDR3 size: 14 residues. The CDR3 sequence is CASSLPRDIEKLFF. CDR3 DNA sequence: TGTGCCAGCAGTCTCCCCAGGGATATCGAAAAACTGTTTTTT.

The V and J genes are TRBV7-9 and TRBJ1-3; D is undetermined. Trimming shortened V by 7 bases and J by 1 base, and 14 bases separated the two germline ends. Germline CDR1 is SEHNR and CDR2 is FQNEAQ (reference sequence). The CDR3 spans 15 residues. The CDR3 region is CASNPPAASGNTIYF. The CDR3 nucleotides are TGTGCCAGCAACCCCCCGGCAGCGTCTGGAAACACCATATATTTT. Full variable domain (remainder filled in from reference TRBV7-9 and TRBJ1-3): DTGVSQNPRHKITKRGQNVTFRCDPISEHNRLYWYRQTLGQGPEFLTYFQNEAQLEKSRLLSDRFSAERPKGSFSTLEIQRTEQGDSAMYLCASNPPAASGNTIYFGEGSWLTVV.

In its sample, this clonotype was seen many times. The CDR3 coding sequence is TGCAGTGCATCTCCTACGACCCTGATCAAAGGAGAGACCCAGTACTTC. This translates into CSASPTTLIKGETQYF. The gene calls are TRBV20-1 and TRBJ2-5; D call uncertain. The ends were cut back, 6 bases at V and 4 bases at J, with 24 bases in the middle. The CDR3 extends over 16 amino acids. Germline CDR1 is DFQATT and CDR2 is SNEGSKA (reference sequence).

Comments on this clonotype: A much larger clonotype is one base distant, so this may be a read error. The chain couples TRBV29-1 to TRBJ1-2; D uncertain. From germline, CDR1 is SQVTM and CDR2 ANQGSEA. V shed 7 bases and J shed 1 base, with 22 bases lying between them. This CDR3 has 16 amino acids. CDR3 loop: CSAVKIREPINYGYTF. Written as DNA, the CDR3 is TGCAGCGCTGTAAAGATCAGAGAGCCCATTAACTATGGCTACACCTTC.

This clonotype was seen ten or more times. The chain recombines TRBV6-6 with TRBJ1-4; 8 bases are a match to TRBD1. V shed 4 bases and J 6 bases; nucleotides not matched to a gene: 7. The CDR3 runs 15 residues. Germline lookup yields CDR1 MNHNY and CDR2 SVGAGI (reference sequence). The DNA of the CDR3 is TGTGCCAGCAGTTCCCTACAGGGGGAGGATGAAAAACTGTTTTTT. It translates to CASSSLQGEDEKLFF.

Only a few counts were recorded for this clonotype. The rearrangement links TRBV6-1 to TRBJ1-1, with 9 bases aligning to TRBD1. Germline CDR1 reads MNHNS; CDR2 reads SASEGT. The trim removed 5 bases at V and 1 base at J, leaving 8 bases unmatched. This CDR3 has 16 amino acids. DNA of the CDR3: TGTGCCAGCAGTCGAACTCCGGGACAGGGGAACACTGAAGCTTTCTTT. This translates into CASSRTPGQGNTEAFF.

This clonotype was seen repeatedly, ten times or more. This chain connects TRBV7-9 to TRBJ1-1; D is perhaps TRBD1 (6 bases). The CDR3 spans 15 residues. The germline V and J ends were trimmed by 5 bases and 1 base, with 14 bases remaining between them. Germline V gene sequence: CDR1 SEHNR, CDR2 FQNEAQ (reference sequence). The CDR3: CASSAPGHKNTEAFF. The CDR3 coding sequence is TGTGCCAGCAGCGCACCGGGACACAAGAACACTGAAGCTTTCTTT.

This clonotype was found once. Relative to the germline gene, one junction end is altered; a read error may explain this. The J gene is TRBJ2-2, the V gene TRBV25-1; 7 bases line up with TRBD1. Germline V gene sequence: CDR1 MGHDK, CDR2 SYGVNS. CDR3 size: 14 residues. CDR3 protein: CASSGRGMAGVLFF. For the CDR3, the DNA is TGTGCCAGCTCTGGCAGGGGGATGGCCGGGGTGCTGTTTTTT.

In its sample, this clonotype was seen many times. The chain carries TRBV4-2 and TRBJ1-1, with D uncertain. The germline gives CDR1 LGHNA, CDR2 YNFKEQ. This CDR3 has 15 residues. V was pared by 0 bases and J by 0 bases, with 8 bases between. In DNA, the CDR3 is TGTGCCAGCAGCCAAGAACCGGGGTTGAACACTGAAGCTTTCTTT. This gives the protein CASSQEPGLNTEAFF.

This clonotype has a handful of counts. The rearrangement uses TRBV11-3 and TRBJ1-1; 7 positions match TRBD1. The CDR3 runs to 13 residues. Germline V gene data show CDR1 as SGHNT and CDR2 as YENEEA. V was pared by 3 bases and J by 5 bases, with 3 bases of the junction left unmatched. The chain's CDR3 is CASSLNRGTEAFF. CDR3 coding DNA: TGTGCCAGCAGCTTGAACAGGGGTACTGAAGCTTTCTTT.

The CDR3 nucleotides are TGTGCCAGCAGCTTAGAGGGGGGAGGTTGGACTGAAGCTTTCTTT. Residues: CASSLEGGGWTEAFF. The chain joins TRBV11-3 to TRBJ1-1; possible D gene TRBD1, 5 bases. Trimming stripped 0 bases from V and 5 bases from J, with 13 bases between. Per the germline V gene, CDR1 is SGHNT and CDR2 is YENEEA. The CDR3 contains 15 residues.

The chain couples TRBV7-9 to TRBJ1-6; D not resolved. The CDR3 length is 14 residues. Germline V gives CDR1 SEHNR, CDR2 FQNEAQ (reference sequence). Trimming took 3 bases from V and 10 from J, leaving 13 bases between them. The CDR3 DNA reads as TGTGCCAGCAGCTTGGACTCCCAAAGCTCACCCCTCCACTTT. As protein: CASSLDSQSSPLHF.

This clonotype was seen more than once but under ten times. This rearrangement joins TRBV7-2 to TRBJ2-5; 7 nucleotides match TRBD1. Germline V lookup: CDR1 SGHTA, CDR2 FQGNSA. This CDR3 has 13 amino acids. Trimming cost V 5 bases and J 9 bases; bases outside gene matches: 9. CDR3 loop: CASSPPGGMAQYF. CDR3 DNA sequence: TGTGCCAGCAGCCCCCCAGGGGGTATGGCCCAGTACTTC.